This T cell receptor beta chain was observed in a study of T cell repertoires in cytomegalovirus infection. In TCRdb, the reads were re-called with MiXCR into one record per CDR3 protein. The sample yields approximately 97,000 distinct CDR3 sequences, about 15% seen once. This clonotype was recorded at least ten times. The CDR3 contains 13 residues. In germline, CDR1 is SGHTA, CDR2 FQGNSA. Trimming stripped 3 bases from V and 5 bases from J, with 9 bases between. The receptor comes from a human donor in good health (CMV status not recorded). Some clones in this sample may be carry-over from other donors' samples. Material: PBMCs. The V and J genes are TRBV7-2 and TRBJ2-3; D uncertain. DNA for the CDR3: TGTGCCAGCAGCTTCGCTCCCGGAGATACGCAGTATTTT. This translates into CASSFAPGDTQYF. The whole variable domain, remainder taken from reference TRBV7-2 and TRBJ2-3, is GAGVSQSPSNKVTEKGKDVELRCDPISGHTALYWYRQSLGQGLEFLIYFQGNSAPDKSGLPSDRFSAERTGGSVSTLTIQRTQQEDSAVYLCASSFAPGDTQYFGPGTRLTVL.